Here is one T cell receptor beta chain with its context. Its antigen is undetermined. The data belong to a study of OX40 agonist ivuxolimab in advanced cancers. Looking at the study overall: Cancers in dose escalation were hepatocellular, melanoma, renal cell and head and neck. Prior anti-PD-1, anti-PD-L1 or anti-CTLA-4 therapy was allowed; 40% to 50% had some. Partial responses were achieved by three patients, one with hepatocellular carcinoma and two with cutaneous melanoma.

Sequencing was performed with immunoSEQ multiplex PCR; in TCRdb, only in-frame clones are kept and a portion is missing. The sample shows 25,000 to 30,000 clones, 75% to 85% of them seen only once. Looked up from germline, CDR1 is LNHNV and CDR2 is YYDKDF (reference sequence). V lost 3 bases, J lost 1 base, and 13 bases lay in between. This CDR3 comprises 16 residues. Study-level points and caveats: Among the lowest levels of clonal expansion were found in partial responders at 0.1-3.0 mg/kg.

The receptor was derived from an adult with an advanced solid tumor such as melanoma, head and neck, liver or kidney cancer. The specimen comprised CD4+ or CD8+ T cells sorted from blood, sampled in a trial of the OX40 agonist ivuxolimab. The V call is TRBV15, the J call TRBJ1-5, with a possible D match to TRBD1 (5 bases). This CDR3 is CATSSPLAGSNQPQHF. The CDR3 nucleotides read TGTGCCACCAGCAGCCCTTTGGCAGGGAGCAATCAGCCCCAGCATTTT.